These 16 T cell receptor beta chains came from one sample sequenced in a study of cytomegalovirus exposure and HLA in healthy donors. In the PCR, 60 Vbeta and 13 Jbeta primers were used. Here immunoSEQ multiplex PCR was the method, and the copy in TCRdb shows in-frame clones only, minus some. The sample has approximately 140,000 clones; roughly 84% are singletons. Sequences were obtained from PBMCs. All receptors come from a boy aged 5-17 years in good health and CMV-seronegative.

The chain has TRBV7-3 and TRBJ2-1; D not resolved. CDR3 length: 15 amino acids. Trimming cost V 2 bases and J 5 bases, with 13 bases left between them. The germline gives CDR1 SGHTA, CDR2 FQGTGA. The CDR3 DNA is TGTGCCAGCAGCTTAGGGTTCTTAGCCCACAATGAGCAGTTCTTC. Its protein product is CASSLGFLAHNEQFF.

The rearrangement links TRBV15 to TRBJ2-1, with TRBD2 as a possible D gene (5 bases). This CDR3 comprises 14 residues. Germline V gene lookup returns CDR1 LNHNV and CDR2 YYDKDF (reference sequence). Deletions cut 0 bases from V and 9 bases from J, with 12 bases between. CDR3 region: CATSRDPGEPEQFF. CDR3 bases: TGTGCCACCAGCAGAGATCCCGGGGAGCCTGAGCAGTTCTTC.

This clone has only one observation. V gene TRBV27 combines with J gene TRBJ1-1, with D possibly matching TRBD1 (6 bases). V gave up 5 bases and J gave up 4 bases, with 17 bases separating them. CDR3 length: 15 residues. Germline assignment: CDR1 MNHEY and CDR2 SMNVEV (reference sequence). The CDR3 sequence: CASSLTVGGLTEAFF. The CDR3 coding sequence is TGTGCCAGCAGTCTAACCGTCGGGGGGCTCACTGAAGCTTTCTTT.

DNA for the CDR3: TGTGCCAGCAGTCCGGGGTCAACTAATGAAAAACTGTTTTTT. It specifies CASSPGSTNEKLFF. The chain couples TRBV28 to TRBJ1-4; D is undetermined. The CDR3 consists of 14 residues. The germline V and J ends were trimmed by 5 bases and 0 bases, with 7 bases remaining between them. Per the germline V gene, CDR1 is MDHEN and CDR2 is SYDVKM.

The V and J genes are TRBV4-3 and TRBJ2-2; tentatively, D is TRBD2 (6 bases). The CDR3 is made up of 17 amino acids. Germline loops: CDR1 LGHNA, CDR2 YSLEER. Trimming removed 0 bases at V and 4 bases at J, with 15 bases between. The CDR3 protein is CASSQEIGGRITGELFF. The CDR3 DNA is TGCGCCAGCAGCCAAGAGATTGGGGGGAGGATCACCGGGGAGCTGTTTTTT.

This clone is a singleton in its sample. The rearrangement links TRBV6-5 to TRBJ1-5, with D possibly being TRBD1 (5 bases). Trimming pared 6 bases from V and 0 bases from J, leaving 9 bases between. Germline V gives CDR1 MNHEY, CDR2 SVGAGI. The CDR3 is 14 residues long. The CDR3 is CASRDSYSNQPQHF. The DNA for the CDR3 is TGTGCCAGCAGAGACAGTTATAGCAATCAGCCCCAGCATTTT.

V gene TRBV13 combines with J gene TRBJ2-1; the D is unclear. V lost 4 bases and J 6 bases, leaving 10 bases between the germline ends. In germline, CDR1 is PRHDT, CDR2 FYEKMQ (reference sequence). The CDR3 is 13 residues long. The CDR3 spells CASSSPRINEQFF. In nucleotides, the CDR3 is TGTGCCAGCAGCTCCCCGAGGATCAATGAGCAGTTCTTC.

Comments on this clone: The junction does not match germline at one end; this may be a read error. CDR3 sequence (DNA): TGTGCTAGCAGCTTAGATCAGGGGGCGCAGGCTTTCTTT. Protein: CASSLDQGAQAFF. The chain uses TRBV7-7 and TRBJ1-1; 8 bases are a match to TRBD1. The CDR3 has 13 amino acids. Germline V gene sequence: CDR1 SSHAT, CDR2 FNYEAQ (reference sequence).

V gene TRBV6-6 combines with J gene TRBJ1-5, with 9 bases aligning to TRBD1. V shed 6 bases and J 7 bases; nucleotides not matched to a gene: 7. The CDR3 runs to 14 residues. CDR1 is MNHNY, CDR2 SVGAGI, per germline (reference sequence). The chain's CDR3 is CASSPRQGGQPQHF. The CDR3 DNA reads as TGTGCCAGCAGCCCCCGACAGGGGGGACAGCCCCAGCATTTT.

The chain recombines TRBV30 with TRBJ2-7; 9 bases match TRBD1. CDR3 length: 12 residues. The V gene's germline CDR1 is GTSNPN and CDR2 SVGIG (reference sequence). V lost 1 base and J lost 6; bases outside the gene matches: 1. CDR3 sequence (DNA): TGTGCCTGGAGTGCGGACAGGGGCGAGCAGTACTTC. It specifies CAWSADRGEQYF.

This chain links TRBV27 with TRBJ1-5, with unresolved D. Germline values: CDR1 MNHEY, CDR2 SMNVEV (reference sequence). V lost 3 bases to trimming and J lost 0 bases, with 6 bases between them. The CDR3 is made up of 14 amino acids. Written as DNA, the CDR3 is TGTGCCAGCAGTTTGAGGGATAGCAATCAGCCCCAGCATTTT. Its translation is CASSLRDSNQPQHF.

This rearrangement joins TRBV16 to TRBJ2-5; D gene uncertain. The CDR3 has 12 amino acids. The V end lost 2 bases, the J end lost 5 bases, and 6 bases lay between the germline ends. Germline lookup yields CDR1 KGHSY and CDR2 FQNENV. The CDR3 DNA follows: TGTGCCAGCAGCCAAGAGTCGGAGACCCAGTACTTC. It yields the protein CASSQESETQYF.

The chain couples TRBV2 to TRBJ2-7; D remains ambiguous. This CDR3 is 13 amino acids long. Between the trimmed V and J ends, which lost 11 bases and 1 base, there was a span of 15 bases. Germline lookup yields CDR1 SNHLY and CDR2 FYNNEI. As DNA, the CDR3 is TGTGCCTTGCATGAGTCCCCTTCCTACGAGCAGTACTTC. It encodes CALHESPSYEQYF. Full variable domain (missing parts from reference TRBV2 and TRBJ2-7): EPEVTQTPSHQVTQMGQEVILRCVPISNHLYFYWYRQILGQKVEFLVSFYNNEISEKSEIFDDQFSVERPDGSNFTLKIRSTKLEDSAMYFCALHESPSYEQYFGPGTRLTVT.

The chain is built from TRBV6-4 and TRBJ1-5; weak D call: TRBD1 (6 bases). This CDR3 contains 14 residues. V shed 5 bases and J shed 6 bases, with 14 bases lying between them. The germline V gene encodes CDR1 MRHNA and CDR2 SNTAGT. CDR3 loop: CASSQGLWGQPQHF. CDR3 nucleotides: TGTGCCAGCAGTCAGGGGCTATGGGGTCAGCCCCAGCATTTT.

The chain carries TRBV7-6 and TRBJ1-4; no clear D. V was cut by 0 bases and J by 3 bases, with 17 bases left in between. This CDR3 contains 18 residues. Germline V gene lookup returns CDR1 SGHVS and CDR2 FNYEAQ. CDR3 region: CASSLAVRESPANEKLFF. The DNA of the CDR3 is TGTGCCAGCAGCTTAGCGGTTCGGGAATCCCCTGCTAATGAAAAACTGTTTTTT.

As concerns this clone: The junction departs from germline at one end; a sequencing error may be responsible. The rearrangement links TRBV5-8 to TRBJ2-7; 12 bases are a match to TRBD2. The CDR3 length is 15 residues. Germline values: CDR1 SGHTS, CDR2 YDEGEE. CDR3 nucleotide sequence: TGTGCCAGCAGCTTGGAAGGGACTAGCGGGTCAGGGAGGCACTTC. Amino acids: CASSLEGTSGSGRHF.